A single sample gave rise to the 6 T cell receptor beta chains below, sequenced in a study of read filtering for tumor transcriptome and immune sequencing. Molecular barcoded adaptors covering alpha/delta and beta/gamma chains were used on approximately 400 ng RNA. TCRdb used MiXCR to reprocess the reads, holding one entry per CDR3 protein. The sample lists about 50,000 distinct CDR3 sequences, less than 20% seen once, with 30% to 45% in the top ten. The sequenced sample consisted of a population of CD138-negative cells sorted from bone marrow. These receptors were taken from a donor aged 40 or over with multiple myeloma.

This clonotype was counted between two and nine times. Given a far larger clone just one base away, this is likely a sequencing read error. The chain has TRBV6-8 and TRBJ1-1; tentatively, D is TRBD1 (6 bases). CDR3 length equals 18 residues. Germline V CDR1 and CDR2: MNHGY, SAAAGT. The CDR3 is CANSYMGTQGKLNTEAFF. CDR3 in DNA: TGTGCCAACAGTTATATGGGGACACAGGGAAAGTTGAACACTGAAGCTTTCTTT.

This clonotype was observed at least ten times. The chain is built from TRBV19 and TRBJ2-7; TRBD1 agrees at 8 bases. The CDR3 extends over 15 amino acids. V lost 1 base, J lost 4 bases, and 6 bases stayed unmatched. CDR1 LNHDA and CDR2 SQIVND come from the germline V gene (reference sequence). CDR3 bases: TGTGCCAGTAGTATAGTCGCAGGGGGCGTATACGAGCAGTACTTC. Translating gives CASSIVAGGVYEQYF.

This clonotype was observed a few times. The CDR3 bases are TGTGCCAGCAGCTTAGCAAACCTAGCGGGAGTCAATGAGCAGTTCTTC. Translated, it gives CASSLANLAGVNEQFF. The rearrangement uses TRBV7-2 and TRBJ2-1; 10 bases are shared with TRBD2. Germline V gene data show CDR1 as SGHTA and CDR2 as FQGNSA. Germline trimming cut 0 bases from V and 6 bases from J; bases unmatched to any gene: 5. The length of the CDR3 is 16 residues.

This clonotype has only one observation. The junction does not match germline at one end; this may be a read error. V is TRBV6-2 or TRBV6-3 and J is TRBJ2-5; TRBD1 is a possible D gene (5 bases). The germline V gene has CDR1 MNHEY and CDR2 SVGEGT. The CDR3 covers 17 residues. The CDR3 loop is CASSPIGRGISLETQHF. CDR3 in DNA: TGTGCCAGCAGCCCAATCGGTAGGGGTATCAGCCTAGAGACCCAGCACTTC.

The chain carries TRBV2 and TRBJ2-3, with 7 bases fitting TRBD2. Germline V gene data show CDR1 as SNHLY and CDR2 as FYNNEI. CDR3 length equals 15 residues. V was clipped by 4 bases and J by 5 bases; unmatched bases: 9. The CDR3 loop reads CASSVEGGPLDTQYF. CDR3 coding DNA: TGTGCCAGCAGTGTAGAGGGAGGGCCATTAGATACGCAGTATTTT.

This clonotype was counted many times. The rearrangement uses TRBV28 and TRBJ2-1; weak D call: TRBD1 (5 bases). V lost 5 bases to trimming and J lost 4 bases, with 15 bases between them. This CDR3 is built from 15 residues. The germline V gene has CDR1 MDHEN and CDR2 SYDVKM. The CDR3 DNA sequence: TGTGCCAGCAGTCTCAGGGTGAGACTGTACAATGAGCAGTTCTTC. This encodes CASSLRVRLYNEQFF.